This entry features one TCR beta chain sequence. Clones were read by immunoSEQ multiplex PCR, and TCRdb kept only the in-frame ones, dropping some. The table lists roughly 100,000 clones, over 65% of them singletons. Time point of the sample: baseline pretreatment blood. Sample treatment: 15 Gy SBRT to primary tumor, nephrectomy 4 weeks later. Germline V gene data show CDR1 as SEHNR and CDR2 as FQNEAQ (reference sequence). V was cut by 5 bases and J by 1 base, with 11 bases left in between. This CDR3 has 14 amino acids. This entry belongs to a study of radiation and T cells in renal cell carcinoma. The rearrangement links TRBV7-9 to TRBJ1-1; no clear D gene. This receptor was identified in a man aged 60-69 years with renal cell carcinoma. Sequencing used blood, obtained from a patient whose treatment included radiotherapy and nephrectomy. The CDR3 loop is CASSLGWENTEAFF. In nucleotides, the CDR3 is TGTGCCAGCAGCCTAGGGTGGGAGAACACTGAAGCTTTCTTT. The variable domain in full, completed from reference TRBV7-9 and TRBJ1-1, reads DTGVSQNPRHKITKRGQNVTFRCDPISEHNRLYWYRQTLGQGPEFLTYFQNEAQLEKSRLLSDRFSAERPKGSFSTLEIQRTEQGDSAMYLCASSLGWENTEAFFGQGTRLTVV.